Presented here are 16 T cell receptor beta chains from one specimen sequenced in a study of OX40 agonist ivuxolimab in advanced cancers. Assay used: immunoSEQ multiplex PCR; TCRdb lists only in-frame clones, some missing. Of 65,000 to 95,000 clones listed, around nine tenths are singletons. This specimen consisted of CD4+ or CD8+ T cells sorted from blood, obtained in a trial of the OX40 agonist ivuxolimab. The source is an adult with an advanced solid tumor such as melanoma, head and neck, liver or kidney cancer.

V is TRBV4-1 and J is TRBJ2-7; a possible D gene is TRBD1 (6 bases). The V gene lost 1 base and the J gene lost 2 bases, with 12 bases spanning the gap. This CDR3 has 15 residues. Germline loops: CDR1 MGHRA, CDR2 YSYEKL. The CDR3 DNA follows: TGCGCCAGCAGCCAAGGGCAGGACAGAGCCTACGAGCAGTACTTC. Its protein product is CASSQGQDRAYEQYF.

This chain connects TRBV5-3 to TRBJ1-2; the D gene is possibly TRBD1 (6 bases). TRBV5-3 is an ORF, and what it does is uncertain. The germline V and J ends were trimmed by 2 bases and 8 bases, with 16 bases remaining between them. There are 14 residues in the CDR3. CDR3 region: CARSFGLRGYGYTF. The DNA of the CDR3 is TGTGCCAGAAGCTTTGGGCTCAGGGGCTACGGCTACACCTTC.

The rearrangement links TRBV7-2 to TRBJ2-1, with 7 nucleotides matching TRBD2. In germline, CDR1 is SGHTA, CDR2 FQGNSA. Trimming cost V 3 bases and J 9 bases; bases outside gene matches: 11. This CDR3 has 15 residues. The CDR3 DNA reads as TGTGCCAGCAGCTTCCCGGGGGGTGCGAGTACTGAGCAGTTCTTC. This gives the protein CASSFPGGASTEQFF. The full variable domain, completed using reference TRBV7-2 and TRBJ2-1, is GAGVSQSPSNKVTEKGKDVELRCDPISGHTALYWYRQSLGQGLEFLIYFQGNSAPDKSGLPSDRFSAERTGGSVSTLTIQRTQQEDSAVYLCASSFPGGASTEQFFGPGTRLTVL.

V usage is TRBV7-2 and J usage is TRBJ2-2; D is unresolved. Germline V lookup: CDR1 SGHTA, CDR2 FQGNSA. The CDR3 sequence is 15 residues long. Trimming cost V 4 bases and J 3 bases, with 12 bases left between them. The CDR3 loop reads CASSWILADTGELFF. The DNA for the CDR3 is TGTGCCAGCAGCTGGATCCTGGCGGACACCGGGGAGCTGTTTTTT. Full variable domain (outside the CDR3, taken from reference TRBV7-2 and TRBJ2-2): GAGVSQSPSNKVTEKGKDVELRCDPISGHTALYWYRQSLGQGLEFLIYFQGNSAPDKSGLPSDRFSAERTGGSVSTLTIQRTQQEDSAVYLCASSWILADTGELFFGEGSRLTVL.

A remark on this clone: A read error may account for a junction end that differs from germline. The chain joins TRBV7-8 to TRBJ2-7; D unclear. Germline V gives CDR1 SGHVS, CDR2 FQNEAQ. This CDR3 comprises 11 residues. CDR3 DNA: TGTGCCAGCAGCTTAGATGCAAACTCATCCTTC. Amino acid sequence: CASSLDANSSF.

This chain links TRBV29-1 with TRBJ1-4; D gene unclear. Germline assignment: CDR1 SQVTM and CDR2 ANQGSEA. The germline V and J ends were trimmed by 6 bases and 8 bases, with 19 bases remaining between them. The CDR3 loop spans 14 amino acids. CDR3 nucleotides: TGCAGCGTACTTCTCTACGGGGTCGGGGAAAAACTGTTTTTT. It specifies CSVLLYGVGEKLFF.

The chain couples TRBV28 to TRBJ2-2; TRBD2 might be the D (5 bases). V was shortened by 10 bases and J by 8 bases, with 17 bases between the two germline ends. CDR1 MDHEN and CDR2 SYDVKM come from the germline V gene. This CDR3 comprises 13 residues. The chain's CDR3 is CATWRAKGGELFF. CDR3 in DNA: TGTGCCACCTGGCGGGCCAAAGGTGGGGAGCTGTTTTTT.

This clone was found once. This CDR3 reads CASSLPGTSASYEQYF. The CDR3 DNA follows: TGTGCCAGCAGCCTCCCCGGGACTAGCGCGTCCTACGAGCAGTACTTC. V and J are TRBV4-2 and TRBJ2-7, with TRBD2 matching 10 bases. The ends lost 4 bases at V and 1 base at J; junction bases unmatched: 7. Germline V gives CDR1 LGHNA, CDR2 YNFKEQ. The length of the CDR3 is 16 residues.

V is TRBV27 and J is TRBJ1-5; 8 bases are a match to TRBD1. V dropped 6 bases and J dropped 2; count of bases not matched to a gene: 9. Germline V lookup: CDR1 MNHEY, CDR2 SMNVEV (reference sequence). CDR3 length equals 16 residues. The CDR3 region has the DNA TGTGCCAGCAGGACGACAGGGGAAAGGGGCAATCAGCCCCAGCATTTT. Amino acids: CASRTTGERGNQPQHF.

The chain employs TRBV7-4 and TRBJ1-6, with a tentative D call TRBD1 (5 bases). The germline gives CDR1 SGHVT, CDR2 SQSDAQ. This CDR3 comprises 12 residues. Trimming took 5 bases from V and 8 from J, leaving 7 bases between them. For the CDR3, the DNA is TGTGCCAGCAGCCCCAGGGATTCACCCCTCCACTTT. It encodes CASSPRDSPLHF.

This clone was seen once. CDR3: CAWDRGLPFEQYF. The CDR3 DNA is TGTGCCTGGGACAGGGGGCTCCCTTTCGAGCAGTACTTC. J is TRBJ2-7 and V is TRBV30; 10 nucleotides match TRBD1. With V trimmed by 5 bases and J by 6 bases, 7 bases remained unmatched. CDR1 GTSNPN and CDR2 SVGIG come from the germline V gene (reference sequence). This CDR3 region has 13 residues.

The chain couples TRBV30 to TRBJ2-3; 7 bases are a match to TRBD2. Trimming took 4 bases from V and 1 from J; bases not matched to a gene: 8. The CDR3 loop spans 15 amino acids. Germline loops: CDR1 GTSNPN, CDR2 SVGIG (reference sequence). In DNA form, the CDR3 reads TGTGCCTGGACCTTGAGCGGGATACGCACAGATACGCAGTATTTT. Its translation is CAWTLSGIRTDTQYF. Full variable domain (rest looked up from reference TRBV30 and TRBJ2-3): SQTIHQWPATLVQPVGSPLSLECTVEGTSNPNLYWYRQAAGRGLQLLFYSVGIGQISSEVPQNLSASRPQDRQFILSSKKLLLSDSGFYLCAWTLSGIRTDTQYFGPGTRLTVL.

The chain uses TRBV10-3 and TRBJ2-1; 8 bases align to TRBD2. V shed 11 bases and J 6 bases; nucleotides not matched to a gene: 9. CDR1 is ENHRY, CDR2 SYGVKD, per germline. The CDR3 has 13 residues. In DNA, the CDR3 is TGTGCCTCTACTAGCGGCCAAGGCAATGAGCAGTTCTTC. Translation: CASTSGQGNEQFF.

J is TRBJ2-7 and V is TRBV18, with 9 bases matching TRBD2. The CDR3 loop spans 14 amino acids. Trimming took 3 bases from V and 2 from J; bases not matched to a gene: 2. Germline-derived CDR1 and CDR2 are KGHSH and LQKENI. In DNA, the CDR3 is TGTGCCAGCTCACCCCGGACTAGCGCCTACGAGCAGTACTTC. Protein sequence: CASSPRTSAYEQYF.

The gene calls are TRBV19 and TRBJ2-7; 8 nucleotides align to TRBD2. The germline V gene encodes CDR1 LNHDA and CDR2 SQIVND (reference sequence). This CDR3 has 15 amino acids. The trim removed 2 bases at V and 6 bases at J, leaving 9 bases unmatched. CDR3 loop: CASSITSGYPTEQYF. CDR3 in DNA: TGTGCCAGTAGTATAACTAGCGGTTACCCTACCGAGCAGTACTTC. Looking up the rest from reference TRBV19 and TRBJ2-7 gives the full variable domain: DGGITQSPKYLFRKEGQNVTLSCEQNLNHDAMYWYRQDPGQGLRLIYYSQIVNDFQKGDIAEGYSVSREKKESFPLTVTSAQKNPTAFYLCASSITSGYPTEQYFGPGTRLTVT.

The genes are TRBV7-2 and TRBJ2-7, with TRBD2 as a possible D gene (5 bases). CDR1 and CDR2 from the germline V gene are SGHTA and FQGNSA. Deletions cut 3 bases from V and 9 bases from J, with 15 bases between. This CDR3 is 13 amino acids long. As DNA, the CDR3 is TGTGCCAGCAGCTTCTCCAGGACGGACTGGCAGTACTTC. Protein sequence: CASSFSRTDWQYF. Together with reference TRBV7-2 and TRBJ2-7, the CDR3 gives the full variable domain: GAGVSQSPSNKVTEKGKDVELRCDPISGHTALYWYRQSLGQGLEFLIYFQGNSAPDKSGLPSDRFSAERTGGSVSTLTIQRTQQEDSAVYLCASSFSRTDWQYFGPGTRLTVT.